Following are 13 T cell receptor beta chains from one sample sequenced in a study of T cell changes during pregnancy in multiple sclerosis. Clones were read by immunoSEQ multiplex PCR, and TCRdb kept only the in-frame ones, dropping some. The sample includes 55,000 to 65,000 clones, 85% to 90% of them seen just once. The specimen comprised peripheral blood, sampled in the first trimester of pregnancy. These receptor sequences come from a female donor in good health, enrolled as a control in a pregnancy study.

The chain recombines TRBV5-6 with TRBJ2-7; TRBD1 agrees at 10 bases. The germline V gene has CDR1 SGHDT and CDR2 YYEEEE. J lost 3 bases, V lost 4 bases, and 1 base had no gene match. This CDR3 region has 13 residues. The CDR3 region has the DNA TGTGCCAGCAGCGGGGACAGGGGCTACGAGCAGTACTTC. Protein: CASSGDRGYEQYF.

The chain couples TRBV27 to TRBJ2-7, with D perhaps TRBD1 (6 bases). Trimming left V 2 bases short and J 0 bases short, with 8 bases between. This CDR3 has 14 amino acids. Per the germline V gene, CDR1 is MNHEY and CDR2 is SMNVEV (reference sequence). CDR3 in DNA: TGTGCCAGCAGTTTACAGGGGAGCTCCTACGAGCAGTACTTC. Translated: CASSLQGSSYEQYF.

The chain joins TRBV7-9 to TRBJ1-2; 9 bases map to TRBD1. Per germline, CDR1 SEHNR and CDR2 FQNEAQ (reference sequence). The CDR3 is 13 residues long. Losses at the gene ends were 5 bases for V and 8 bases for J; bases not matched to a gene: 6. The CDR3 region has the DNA TGTGCCAGCAGCGACAGGACAGGGGTCGGCTACACCTTC. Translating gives CASSDRTGVGYTF. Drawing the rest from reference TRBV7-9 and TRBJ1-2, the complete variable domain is DTGVSQNPRHKITKRGQNVTFRCDPISEHNRLYWYRQTLGQGPEFLTYFQNEAQLEKSRLLSDRFSAERPKGSFSTLEIQRTEQGDSAMYLCASSDRTGVGYTFGSGTRLTVV.

The DNA of the CDR3 is TGTGCCAGCTCCCGGGGGGGTAGCGAGCAGTACTTC. This encodes CASSRGGSEQYF. The chain links TRBV27 to TRBJ2-7, with 8 bases that match TRBD2. The V gene's germline CDR1 is MNHEY and CDR2 SMNVEV (reference sequence). The J segment lost 6 bases and the V segment lost 8 bases, leaving 6 bases of the junction unmatched. This CDR3 contains 12 residues.

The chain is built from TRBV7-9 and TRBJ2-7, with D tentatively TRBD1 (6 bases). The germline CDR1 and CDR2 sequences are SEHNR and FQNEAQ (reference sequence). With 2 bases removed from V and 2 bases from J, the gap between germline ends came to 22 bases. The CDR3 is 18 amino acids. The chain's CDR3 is CASSLPLRPPGAAYEQYF. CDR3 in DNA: TGTGCCAGCAGCTTACCGCTGCGGCCACCAGGGGCGGCCTACGAGCAGTACTTC.

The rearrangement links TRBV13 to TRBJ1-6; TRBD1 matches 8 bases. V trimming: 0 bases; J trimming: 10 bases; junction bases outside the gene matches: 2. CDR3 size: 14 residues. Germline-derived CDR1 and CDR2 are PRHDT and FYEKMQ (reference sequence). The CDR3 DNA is TGTGCCAGCAGCTTAGGCGACAGGGGCTCACCCCTCCACTTT. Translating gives CASSLGDRGSPLHF.

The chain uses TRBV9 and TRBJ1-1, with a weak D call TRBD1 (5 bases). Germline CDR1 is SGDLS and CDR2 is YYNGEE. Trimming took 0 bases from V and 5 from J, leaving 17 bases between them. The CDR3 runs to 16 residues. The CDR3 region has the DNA TGTGCCAGCAGCGTAGGGGGCGCGCAGTCTGAGACTGAAGCTTTCTTT. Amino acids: CASSVGGAQSETEAFF.

Here the CDR3 reads CATGLAGSTDTQYF. The CDR3 nucleotides read TGTGCCACCGGACTAGCGGGGTCCACAGATACGCAGTATTTT. The V gene is TRBV19, the J gene TRBJ2-3; 12 bases match TRBD2. The CDR3 spans 14 residues. The germline V gene encodes CDR1 LNHDA and CDR2 SQIVND (reference sequence). V gave up 10 bases and J gave up 2 bases; unmatched junction bases: 4.

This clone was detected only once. Here the CDR3 DNA reads TGTGCCAGCAGCGTCGACAGCTTCAACTATGGCTACACCTTC. Its translation is CASSVDSFNYGYTF. The chain couples TRBV9 to TRBJ1-2; possible D gene TRBD1, 5 bases. Germline assignment: CDR1 SGDLS and CDR2 YYNGEE. Trimming cost V 2 bases and J 2 bases, with 10 bases left between them. The CDR3 extends over 14 amino acids.

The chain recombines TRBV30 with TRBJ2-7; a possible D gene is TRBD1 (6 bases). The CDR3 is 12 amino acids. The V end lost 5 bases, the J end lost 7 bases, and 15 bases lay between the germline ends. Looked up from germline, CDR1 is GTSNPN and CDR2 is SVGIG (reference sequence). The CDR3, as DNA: TGTGCCTGGGGCGGACGCACAGGGGAGCAGTACTTC. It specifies CAWGGRTGEQYF. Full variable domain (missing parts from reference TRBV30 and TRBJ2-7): SQTIHQWPATLVQPVGSPLSLECTVEGTSNPNLYWYRQAAGRGLQLLFYSVGIGQISSEVPQNLSASRPQDRQFILSSKKLLLSDSGFYLCAWGGRTGEQYFGPGTRLTVT.

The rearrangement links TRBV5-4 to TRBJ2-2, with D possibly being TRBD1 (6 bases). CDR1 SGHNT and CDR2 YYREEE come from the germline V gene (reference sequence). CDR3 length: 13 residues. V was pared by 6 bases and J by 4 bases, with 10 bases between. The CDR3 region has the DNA TGTGCCAGCAACCCGACAGGCACCGGGGAGCTGTTTTTT. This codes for CASNPTGTGELFF.

The CDR3 bases are TGTGCCAGCAGTGAACCGACCGACAGCCTCACTGAAGCTTTCTTT. Protein: CASSEPTDSLTEAFF. This chain uses TRBV25-1 with TRBJ1-1; possible D gene TRBD1, 5 bases. Between the trimmed V and J ends, which lost 2 bases and 4 bases, there was a span of 14 bases. The length of the CDR3 is 15 residues. Germline CDR1 MGHDK, CDR2 SYGVNS.

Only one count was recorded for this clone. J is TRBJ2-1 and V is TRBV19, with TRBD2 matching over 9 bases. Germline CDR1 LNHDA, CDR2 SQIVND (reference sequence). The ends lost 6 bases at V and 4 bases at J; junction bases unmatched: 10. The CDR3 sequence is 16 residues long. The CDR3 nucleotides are TGTGCCAGTAGCTGGCGACTAGCGGACAAATACAATGAGCAGTTCTTC. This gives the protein CASSWRLADKYNEQFF.